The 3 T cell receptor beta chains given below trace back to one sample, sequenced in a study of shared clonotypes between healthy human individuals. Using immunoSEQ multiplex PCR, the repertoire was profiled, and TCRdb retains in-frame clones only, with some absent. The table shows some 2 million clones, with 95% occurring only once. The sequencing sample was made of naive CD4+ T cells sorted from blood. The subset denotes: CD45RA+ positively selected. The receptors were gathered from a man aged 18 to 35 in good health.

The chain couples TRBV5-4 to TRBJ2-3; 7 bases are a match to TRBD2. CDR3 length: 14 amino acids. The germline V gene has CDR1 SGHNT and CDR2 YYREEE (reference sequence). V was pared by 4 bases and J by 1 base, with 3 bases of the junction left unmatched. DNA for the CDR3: TGTGCCAGCAGCGTTGGGGGGGGCACAGATACGCAGTATTTT. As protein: CASSVGGGTDTQYF.

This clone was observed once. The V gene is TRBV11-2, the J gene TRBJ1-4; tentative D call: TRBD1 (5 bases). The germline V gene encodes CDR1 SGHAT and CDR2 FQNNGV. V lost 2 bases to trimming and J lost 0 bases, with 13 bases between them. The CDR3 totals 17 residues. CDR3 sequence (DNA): TGTGCCAGCAGCTTAAGGCAGGGCCCTGCAACTAATGAAAAACTGTTTTTT. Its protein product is CASSLRQGPATNEKLFF. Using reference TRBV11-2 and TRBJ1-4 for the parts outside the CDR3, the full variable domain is EAGVAQSPRYKIIEKRQSVAFWCNPISGHATLYWYQQILGQGPKLLIQFQNNGVVDDSQLPKDRFSAERLKGVDSTLKIQPAKLEDSAVYLCASSLRQGPATNEKLFFGSGTQLSVL.

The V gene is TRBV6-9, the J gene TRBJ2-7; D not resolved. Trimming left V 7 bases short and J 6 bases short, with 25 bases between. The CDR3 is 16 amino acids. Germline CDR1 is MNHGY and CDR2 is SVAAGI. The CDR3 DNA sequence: TGTGCCAGCACTAAACATGCTCTCGGCGGCAGCCCCGAGCAGTACTTC. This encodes CASTKHALGGSPEQYF.